Listed below are T cell receptor beta chains from one sample, sequenced in a study of T cell changes during pregnancy in multiple sclerosis. Libraries were prepared by immunoSEQ multiplex PCR; TCRdb keeps only in-frame clonotypes and omits some of them. The profile covers approximately 43,000 clones, with about 94% appearing a single time and 3.5% to 5% taken by the ten largest. The specimen comprised CD8+ T cells from peripheral blood mononuclear cells, sampled after pregnancy. The receptors shown here come from a female donor with multiple sclerosis, enrolled in a pregnancy study. Each CDR3 is given with its conserved first and last residue. D genes are given only for firm matches. Size is omitted from some rows. Given values are once, few, many or a class for expanded clones.

d_gene: TRBD2; j_gene: TRBJ2-5; v_gene: TRBV7-9; abundance: once; CDR3nt: TGTGCCAGCAGCTCAACCGGGACTAGCGGGAGGGACCAAGAGACCCAGTACTTC; CDR3aa: CASSSTGTSGRDQETQYF
d_gene: NA; j_gene: TRBJ2-3; v_gene: TRBV6-4; abundance: NA; CDR3nt: TGTGCCAGCAGTGACTCGGGAGCAGATACGCAGTATTTT; CDR3aa: CASSDSGADTQYF
d_gene: NA; j_gene: TRBJ1-6; v_gene: TRBV7-8; abundance: NA; CDR3nt: TGTGCCAGCAGCTTAGGGGCAGTTAATAATTCACCCCTCCACTTT; CDR3aa: CASSLGAVNNSPLHF
d_gene: NA; j_gene: TRBJ2-7; v_gene: TRBV19; abundance: NA; CDR3nt: TGTGCCAGTAGTATAGCCACGACTGGGTACGAGCAGTACTTC; CDR3aa: CASSIATTGYEQYF
d_gene: TRBD2; j_gene: TRBJ2-1; v_gene: TRBV2; abundance: once; CDR3nt: TGTGCCAGCAGTGAGGGGCGGGGGTCCAATGAGCAGTTCTTC; CDR3aa: CASSEGRGSNEQFF
d_gene: NA; j_gene: TRBJ2-7; v_gene: TRBV11-3; abundance: NA; CDR3nt: TGTGCCAGCAGCTCAGCCGACATGCCCAACGAGCAGTACTTC; CDR3aa: CASSSADMPNEQYF
d_gene: NA; j_gene: TRBJ2-1; v_gene: TRBV28; abundance: NA; CDR3nt: TGTGCCAGCAGTTTTCGACTGGACAATGAGCAGTTCTTC; CDR3aa: CASSFRLDNEQFF
d_gene: NA; j_gene: TRBJ2-3; v_gene: TRBV7-2; abundance: once; CDR3nt: TGTGCCAGCAGCGGATACCCCTTACAAAGCGGGCTTAGCACAGATACGCAGTATTTT; CDR3aa: CASSGYPLQSGLSTDTQYF
d_gene: TRBD2; j_gene: TRBJ2-3; v_gene: TRBV18; abundance: NA; CDR3nt: TGTGCCAGCCCTGGGACTACCTCGGATACGCAGTATTTT; CDR3aa: CASPGTTSDTQYF
d_gene: NA; j_gene: TRBJ2-2; v_gene: TRBV4-1; abundance: NA; CDR3nt: TGCGCCAGCAGCGCAGCCGGGGGCACCGGGGAGCTGTTTTTT; CDR3aa: CASSAAGGTGELFF
d_gene: NA; j_gene: TRBJ2-1; v_gene: TRBV4-1; abundance: NA; CDR3nt: TGCGCCAGCAGCCAAGTAGCGGTCCCGACTACCTACAATGAGCAGTTCTTC; CDR3aa: CASSQVAVPTTYNEQFF
d_gene: TRBD2; j_gene: TRBJ2-5; v_gene: TRBV19; abundance: NA; CDR3nt: TGTGCCAGTAGTATGGGGGAGCAGTTGCGGGGGCAAGAGACCCAGTACTTC; CDR3aa: CASSMGEQLRGQETQYF
d_gene: TRBD1; j_gene: TRBJ2-1; v_gene: TRBV7-8; abundance: NA; CDR3nt: TGTGCCACATCCATGTGGGGACAGGGGGACAATGAGCAGTTCTTC; CDR3aa: CATSMWGQGDNEQFF
d_gene: TRBD1; j_gene: TRBJ2-5; v_gene: TRBV2; abundance: NA; CDR3nt: TGTGCCAGCAGTGAACACTATACGACAGGGTTGGAGACCCAGTACTTC; CDR3aa: CASSEHYTTGLETQYF
d_gene: TRBD1; j_gene: TRBJ2-2; v_gene: TRBV12-5; abundance: NA; CDR3nt: TGTGCTAGTGGTTTCCTGATCGACAGGGGGGACACCGGGGAGCTGTTTTTT; CDR3aa: CASGFLIDRGDTGELFF
d_gene: NA; j_gene: TRBJ2-7; v_gene: TRBV7-9; abundance: NA; CDR3nt: TGTGCCAGCAGCCGTGCCGGGTCGGTTTACGAGCAGTACTTC; CDR3aa: CASSRAGSVYEQYF
d_gene: TRBD2; j_gene: TRBJ2-1; v_gene: TRBV7-9; abundance: NA; CDR3nt: TGTGCCAGCAGCTCAGGGACTAGCGGGAGGGGGAATGAGCAGTTCTTC; CDR3aa: CASSSGTSGRGNEQFF
d_gene: NA; j_gene: TRBJ2-7; v_gene: TRBV7-2; abundance: NA; CDR3nt: TGTGCCAGCAGCTTAATCCTCGGACTAAACCTTCCTGGGGAGTACTTC; CDR3aa: CASSLILGLNLPGEYF
d_gene: NA; j_gene: TRBJ2-1; v_gene: TRBV30; abundance: NA; CDR3nt: TGTGCCTGGAGCGGAGAGGACAGAGCCTACAATGAGCAGTTCTTC; CDR3aa: CAWSGEDRAYNEQFF
d_gene: TRBD1; j_gene: TRBJ2-1; v_gene: TRBV13; abundance: NA; CDR3nt: TGTGCCAGCAGCTTACCGGGACAGGGGATCAATGAGCAGTTCTTC; CDR3aa: CASSLPGQGINEQFF
d_gene: TRBD2; j_gene: TRBJ2-7; v_gene: TRBV4-2; abundance: NA; CDR3nt: TGTGCCAGCAGCCAAGCGGGAGGGGGCTCCTACGAGCAGTACTTC; CDR3aa: CASSQAGGGSYEQYF
d_gene: TRBD2; j_gene: TRBJ2-1; v_gene: TRBV7-2; abundance: NA; CDR3nt: TGTGCCAGCAGCTTACTAGCGGGAGGGTACAATGAGCAGTTCTTC; CDR3aa: CASSLLAGGYNEQFF
d_gene: NA; j_gene: TRBJ1-6; v_gene: TRBV4-3; abundance: NA; CDR3nt: TGCGCCAGTAAACAGGGAATAGAAAGTTCACCCCTCCACTTT; CDR3aa: CASKQGIESSPLHF
d_gene: TRBD1; j_gene: TRBJ1-1; v_gene: TRBV7-3; abundance: NA; CDR3nt: TGTGCCAGCAGCTTAGGACAGGGGCGGACTGAAGCTTTCTTT; CDR3aa: CASSLGQGRTEAFF
d_gene: TRBD1; j_gene: TRBJ2-1; v_gene: TRBV2; abundance: NA; CDR3nt: TGTGCCAGCAGCGGGTCCCGGGACAGGGATTATTCGGGTGAGCAGTTCTTC; CDR3aa: CASSGSRDRDYSGEQFF
d_gene: NA; j_gene: TRBJ1-1; v_gene: TRBV27; abundance: NA; CDR3nt: TGTGCCAGCAGTCCGGACGGGGGAAGTAACACTGAAGCTTTCTTT; CDR3aa: CASSPDGGSNTEAFF